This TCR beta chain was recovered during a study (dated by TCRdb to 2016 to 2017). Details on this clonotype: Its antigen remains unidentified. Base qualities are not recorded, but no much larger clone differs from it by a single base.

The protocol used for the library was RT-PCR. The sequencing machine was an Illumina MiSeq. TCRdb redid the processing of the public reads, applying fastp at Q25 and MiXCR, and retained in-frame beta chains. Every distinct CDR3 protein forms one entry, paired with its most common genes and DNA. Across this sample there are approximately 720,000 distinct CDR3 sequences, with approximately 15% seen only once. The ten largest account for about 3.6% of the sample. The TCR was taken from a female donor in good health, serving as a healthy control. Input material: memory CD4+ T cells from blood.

Here is the DNA: TGTGCCAGCAGAAACGACCGGGACCGAGGGGCCAACACTGAAGCTTTCTTT. Translated, it reads CASRNDRDRGANTEAFF. The V and J segments used are TRBV6-2 or TRBV6-3 and TRBJ1-1; the D gene is perhaps TRBD1, on 5 matching bases. The germline V gene sets CDR1 to MNHEY and CDR2 to SVGEGT. V is pared back by 6 bases and J by 2 bases, with 22 bases lying between the germline termini. Spanning cysteine to phenylalanine, the CDR3 consists of 17 amino acids. Only the CDR3 DNA is retained, 51 bases long and in frame from the first base.